This T cell receptor (beta chain) came from a study of cytomegalovirus exposure and HLA in healthy donors. The junction had 2 bases not matched to a gene; V was cut back by 3 bases and J by 2 bases. This CDR3 spans 14 amino acids. The V gene's germline CDR1 is SGHRS and CDR2 YFSETQ. Produced via immunoSEQ multiplex PCR; TCRdb's table is partial and in-frame only. The sample includes 300,000 to 400,000 clones, 86% of them seen just once. This clone has just one count. Its antigen is unknown. Regarding the study as a whole: Altogether, 150 to 200 TCR beta chains were recorded as cytomegalovirus-associated. Subsequent analysis found a tendency for first-cohort TCR clusters to co-occur within the 120 or so validation repertoires.

The donors were part of the validation cohort of fewer than 150 subjects. That cohort was separate from the first cohort, which comprised several hundred subjects. The source of this sequence is a woman aged 18-35 years in good health and CMV-seronegative. The rearrangement uses TRBV5-1 and TRBJ1-5, with 7 nucleotides matching TRBD1. The source material was PBMCs. The CDR3 DNA is TGCGCCAGCAGCTCTACAGGGGGCAATCAGCCCCAGCATTTT. It encodes CASSSTGGNQPQHF.